Described below is a single TCR beta chain sequence and its context. Its target is not known. The data stem from a study of shared clonotypes between healthy human individuals. The overall study: CD4 naive and memory got three plates each, CD8 naive two, CD8 memory one. Findings and limits, study-wide: Relative to their counterparts shared across all four donors, non-shared clonotypes exhibited diminished generation probabilities.

Assay runs were performed at deep level. An approximately 210 ng quantity of DNA, some 30,000 T cell genomes, went into the sorted-subset replicate PCRs. Here immunoSEQ multiplex PCR was the method, and the copy in TCRdb shows in-frame clones only, minus some. The table includes 850,000 to 1,200,000 clones, roughly 80% detected once. The germline V gene has CDR1 SGHRS and CDR2 YFSETQ. V was shortened by 3 bases and J by 7 bases, with 17 bases between the two germline ends. The CDR3 has 14 amino acids. The chain links TRBV5-1 to TRBJ2-7, with D unclear. The origin of this receptor is a man younger than 35 in good health. The sequencing input was memory CD4+ T cells sorted from blood. Subset defined: CD45RA-negative fraction. The DNA for the CDR3 is TGCGCCAGCAGCTCCTCAACACCGGTTTGGGAGCAGTACTTC. Translating gives CASSSSTPVWEQYF.